This T cell receptor (beta chain) was identified in a study of early T cells in non-severe SARS-CoV-2 infection. Study summary: Bulk RNA taken from unsorted whole blood was sequenced, leaving chains unpaired. Study outcomes and limitations: Comparison of clonotypes with VDJdb favored anti-spike CD8 responses while missing private and CD4 specificities.

The ends were cut back, 0 bases at V and 4 bases at J, with 6 bases in the middle. Germline loops: CDR1 LGHNT, CDR2 FRNRAP. The CDR3 runs to 13 residues. Researchers tagged individual cDNA molecules with unique molecular identifiers. TCRdb recomputed calls from the 5' RACE reads with MiXCR, one row per CDR3 protein. The sample contains around 89,000 distinct CDR3 sequences, over 12% of which appear only once. A remark on this clonotype: The antigen remains undetermined.

V usage is TRBV12-5 and J usage is TRBJ2-5; possible D gene TRBD2, 5 bases. This TCR derives from an adult who was a healthcare worker with PCR-confirmed SARS-CoV-2 infection or an uninfected control (not recorded which). Specimen: whole blood. Here the CDR3 reads CASGLVRGETQYF. The CDR3 DNA is TGTGCTAGTGGTTTGGTACGGGGAGAGACCCAGTACTTC.